One TCR beta chain is described in this entry. The data were produced by immunoSEQ multiplex PCR, yet TCRdb's version contains in-frame clones alone and is incomplete. The data contain more than 85,000 clones, 80% to 90% of them seen just once; the ten biggest clones take up about 17%. This sample was included in a study of blood T cell repertoires in COVID-19. Turning to the study itself: COVID-19 samples collected from the United States, Italy and Spain covered acute and convalescent phases.

V lost 0 bases to trimming and J lost 3 bases, with 16 bases between them. The germline V gene encodes CDR1 GTSNPN and CDR2 SVGIG (reference sequence). The CDR3 has 16 residues. This clonotype was obtained from a human donor in a cohort sampled during active COVID-19. The sample taken for sequencing was peripheral blood. The chain carries TRBV30 and TRBJ2-3; D possibly corresponds to TRBD2 (5 bases). The CDR3 DNA reads TGTGCCTGGAGTGTATTCACCCCGAGGGTGACAGATACGCAGTATTTT. Translating gives CAWSVFTPRVTDTQYF.